These T cell receptor beta chains were read from a single sample in a study of T cell responses to AZD1222 COVID-19 vaccine. TCRdb's copy holds only in-frame clones and misses some; the assay was immunoSEQ multiplex PCR. The sample records 120,000 to 150,000 clones, approximately 90% being singletons. Sequenced material: peripheral blood, taken on day 0 of AZD1222 vaccination. These receptors were collected from an adult in good health. The CDR3 runs from the conserved cysteine through the conserved F or W. Each record gives: V gene, clone size, J gene, D gene, CDR3 protein, CDR3 DNA. D genes are given only for firm matches. A row's size may be missing; if present it is once, few, many or a size class.

TRBV6-2/TRBV6-3	.	TRBJ2-7	.	CASSYPLSEQYF	TGTGCCAGCAGTTACCCCCTATCCGAGCAGTACTTC
TRBV18	.	TRBJ1-1	TRBD1	CASSPGTGGITEAFF	TGTGCCAGCTCACCCGGGACAGGGGGAATCACTGAAGCTTTCTTT
TRBV19	.	TRBJ1-5	.	CASIGGGNQPQHF	TGTGCCAGTATTGGGGGCGGCAATCAGCCCCAGCATTTT
TRBV7-9	.	TRBJ1-2	.	CASSTEIYGYTF	TGTGCCAGCAGCACCGAGATATATGGCTACACCTTC
TRBV30	.	TRBJ2-5	.	CAWNSGSETQYF	TGTGCCTGGAATTCCGGATCAGAGACCCAGTACTTC
TRBV6-5	.	TRBJ2-7	TRBD1	CASRRGTGNYEQYF	TGTGCCAGCAGAAGGGGGACAGGGAATTACGAGCAGTACTTC
TRBV4-1	.	TRBJ1-5	TRBD1	CASSQARTGNQPQHF	TGCGCCAGCAGCCAAGCCAGGACAGGGAATCAGCCCCAGCATTTT
TRBV12-3/TRBV12-4	.	TRBJ2-2	TRBD1	CATGRTGDGELFF	TGTGCCACCGGTAGGACAGGGGACGGGGAGCTGTTTTTT
TRBV30	.	TRBJ2-3	TRBD2	CAWSSSGGTQYF	TGTGCCTGGAGTTCGAGCGGGGGAACGCAGTATTTT
TRBV5-1	.	TRBJ2-1	TRBD2	CASIIGLAGAYNEQFF	TGCGCCAGCATAATCGGACTAGCTGGGGCCTACAATGAGCAGTTCTTC
TRBV7-9	.	TRBJ2-5	.	CASSLVDRETQYF	TGTGCCAGCAGCTTAGTAGACCGGGAGACCCAGTACTTC
TRBV11-2	.	TRBJ2-5	.	CASSRGQETQYF	TGTGCCAGCAGCCGAGGGCAAGAGACCCAGTACTTC
TRBV18	.	TRBJ2-1	TRBD1	CASSPIQGQGNNEQFF	TGTGCCAGCTCACCTATTCAGGGACAGGGGAACAATGAGCAGTTCTTC
TRBV11-3	.	TRBJ2-3	.	CASSLGGAATDTQYF	TGTGCCAGCAGCTTAGGGGGCGCAGCCACAGATACGCAGTATTTT
TRBV5-4	.	TRBJ2-7	.	CASSPRGSGHEQYF	TGTGCCAGCAGCCCCCGGGGTAGCGGACACGAGCAGTACTTC
TRBV7-2	.	TRBJ1-5	.	CASSLRRGEGQPQHF	TGTGCCAGCAGCTTACGGAGGGGGGAGGGTCAGCCCCAGCATTTT
TRBV28	.	TRBJ2-2	.	CASIPGSNTGELFF	TGTGCCAGCATCCCTGGTTCGAACACCGGGGAGCTGTTTTTT
TRBV7-2	few	TRBJ1-6	.	CASSPRARDGPNSPLHF	TGTGCCAGCAGCCCAAGGGCCCGGGACGGACCTAATTCACCCCTCCACTTT
TRBV7-2	.	TRBJ2-2	.	CASSPDLVGGELFF	TGTGCCAGCAGCCCCGATCTAGTGGGCGGGGAGCTGTTTTTT
TRBV19	.	TRBJ1-1	.	CASSTSWAGESTEAFF	TGTGCCAGTAGTACTTCATGGGCAGGGGAATCCACTGAAGCTTTCTTT
TRBV11-1	.	TRBJ1-1	.	CASSSPPTVAAFF	TGTGCCAGCAGCTCGCCCCCGACAGTAGCAGCTTTCTTT
TRBV10-3	.	TRBJ2-5	TRBD1	CATAQGYQETQYF	TGTGCCACCGCACAGGGGTACCAAGAGACCCAGTACTTC
TRBV5-1	.	TRBJ1-5	.	CASSYNSNQPQHF	TGCGCCAGCAGCTATAATAGCAATCAGCCCCAGCATTTT
TRBV5-1	.	TRBJ2-7	.	CASSPTGTPRYEQYF	TGCGCCAGCAGCCCCACCGGGACCCCCCGCTACGAGCAGTACTTC
TRBV9	few	TRBJ1-6	TRBD1	CASSVLGTGDSPLHF	TGTGCCAGCAGCGTACTCGGGACAGGGGATTCACCCCTCCACTTT
TRBV27	.	TRBJ2-3	.	CASSPRPSADTQYF	TGTGCCAGCAGTCCGCGGCCGTCGGCAGATACGCAGTATTTT
TRBV20-1	.	TRBJ2-1	TRBD2	CSASSGGHSYNEQFF	TGCAGTGCTAGTAGCGGGGGCCACTCCTACAATGAGCAGTTCTTC
TRBV12-3/TRBV12-4	.	TRBJ1-1	.	CASSLEGDAEAFF	TGTGCCAGCAGTTTAGAGGGGGACGCTGAAGCTTTCTTT
TRBV10-3	.	TRBJ1-2	TRBD1	CAITGGQGTGYTF	TGTGCCATAACGGGGGGACAGGGGACCGGCTACACCTTC
TRBV6-5	once	TRBJ2-3	.	CASGEAAYPDTQYF	TGTGCCAGCGGGGAGGCTGCGTACCCAGATACGCAGTATTTT
TRBV14	.	TRBJ1-2	.	CASSQVSQRGGYTF	TGTGCCAGCAGCCAAGTTTCACAGAGGGGTGGCTACACCTTC
TRBV2	.	TRBJ1-1	.	CASNPRENTEAFF	TGTGCCAGCAACCCAAGGGAGAACACTGAAGCTTTCTTT
TRBV4-3	.	TRBJ1-1	TRBD1	CASSPLGQGEAFF	TGCGCCAGCAGCCCGCTCGGACAGGGGGAAGCTTTCTTT
TRBV7-2	.	TRBJ1-1	.	CASSPPVVMNTEAFF	TGTGCCAGCAGCCCCCCCGTAGTTATGAACACTGAAGCTTTCTTT
TRBV5-8	few	TRBJ2-7	TRBD1	CASSLVRQGFHEQYF	TGTGCCAGCAGCTTAGTCCGACAGGGTTTCCACGAGCAGTACTTC
TRBV7-2	.	TRBJ1-4	TRBD1	CASSLYRGMDEKLFF	TGTGCCAGCAGCTTATACAGGGGGATGGATGAAAAACTGTTTTTT
TRBV24-1	.	TRBJ1-2	.	CATRDSSYGYTF	TGTGCCACCAGGGACAGTTCGTATGGCTACACCTTC
TRBV4-1	.	TRBJ1-2	TRBD1	CASSQEPGQGKGYTF	TGCGCCAGCAGCCAAGAACCGGGACAGGGTAAGGGCTACACCTTC
TRBV5-5	.	TRBJ1-6	.	CASSLDPGRSPLHF	TGTGCCAGCAGCTTGGATCCGGGGAGATCACCCCTCCACTTT
TRBV2	.	TRBJ2-1	TRBD2	CASRDSGVGSYNEQFF	TGTGCCAGCAGGGATAGCGGGGTCGGCTCCTACAATGAGCAGTTCTTC
TRBV18	.	TRBJ2-3	.	CASSLDVLGADTQYF	TGTGCCAGCTCACTAGACGTTCTAGGGGCAGATACGCAGTATTTT
TRBV5-1	.	TRBJ2-1	TRBD1	CASSWGQGLNEQFF	TGCGCCAGCAGCTGGGGACAGGGGCTCAATGAGCAGTTCTTC
TRBV7-3	.	TRBJ2-1	TRBD1	CASSLATGNEQFF	TGTGCCAGCAGCTTAGCGACAGGGAATGAGCAGTTCTTC
TRBV7-2	.	TRBJ1-1	TRBD1	CASSRQGYTEAFF	TGTGCCAGCAGCCGACAGGGGTATACTGAAGCTTTCTTT
TRBV7-2	few	TRBJ2-2	.	CASSPGPRTGELFF	TGTGCCAGCAGCCCCGGACCCCGCACCGGGGAGCTGTTTTTT
TRBV19	.	TRBJ1-3	TRBD1	CASSPRDRGSLKGNTIYF	TGTGCCAGTAGTCCCCGGGACAGGGGATCGTTGAAGGGAAACACCATATATTTT
TRBV11-2	.	TRBJ2-2	.	CASSSQGSHTGELFF	TGTGCCAGCAGCTCTCAGGGGTCCCACACCGGGGAGCTGTTTTTT
TRBV5-1	.	TRBJ2-1	TRBD1	CASSLTGQVTNEQFF	TGCGCCAGCAGCTTGACGGGACAGGTTACCAATGAGCAGTTCTTC
TRBV5-1	once	TRBJ1-2	TRBD1	CASSLRGQSTGYTF	TGCGCCAGCAGCCTAAGGGGACAGTCCACTGGCTACACCTTC